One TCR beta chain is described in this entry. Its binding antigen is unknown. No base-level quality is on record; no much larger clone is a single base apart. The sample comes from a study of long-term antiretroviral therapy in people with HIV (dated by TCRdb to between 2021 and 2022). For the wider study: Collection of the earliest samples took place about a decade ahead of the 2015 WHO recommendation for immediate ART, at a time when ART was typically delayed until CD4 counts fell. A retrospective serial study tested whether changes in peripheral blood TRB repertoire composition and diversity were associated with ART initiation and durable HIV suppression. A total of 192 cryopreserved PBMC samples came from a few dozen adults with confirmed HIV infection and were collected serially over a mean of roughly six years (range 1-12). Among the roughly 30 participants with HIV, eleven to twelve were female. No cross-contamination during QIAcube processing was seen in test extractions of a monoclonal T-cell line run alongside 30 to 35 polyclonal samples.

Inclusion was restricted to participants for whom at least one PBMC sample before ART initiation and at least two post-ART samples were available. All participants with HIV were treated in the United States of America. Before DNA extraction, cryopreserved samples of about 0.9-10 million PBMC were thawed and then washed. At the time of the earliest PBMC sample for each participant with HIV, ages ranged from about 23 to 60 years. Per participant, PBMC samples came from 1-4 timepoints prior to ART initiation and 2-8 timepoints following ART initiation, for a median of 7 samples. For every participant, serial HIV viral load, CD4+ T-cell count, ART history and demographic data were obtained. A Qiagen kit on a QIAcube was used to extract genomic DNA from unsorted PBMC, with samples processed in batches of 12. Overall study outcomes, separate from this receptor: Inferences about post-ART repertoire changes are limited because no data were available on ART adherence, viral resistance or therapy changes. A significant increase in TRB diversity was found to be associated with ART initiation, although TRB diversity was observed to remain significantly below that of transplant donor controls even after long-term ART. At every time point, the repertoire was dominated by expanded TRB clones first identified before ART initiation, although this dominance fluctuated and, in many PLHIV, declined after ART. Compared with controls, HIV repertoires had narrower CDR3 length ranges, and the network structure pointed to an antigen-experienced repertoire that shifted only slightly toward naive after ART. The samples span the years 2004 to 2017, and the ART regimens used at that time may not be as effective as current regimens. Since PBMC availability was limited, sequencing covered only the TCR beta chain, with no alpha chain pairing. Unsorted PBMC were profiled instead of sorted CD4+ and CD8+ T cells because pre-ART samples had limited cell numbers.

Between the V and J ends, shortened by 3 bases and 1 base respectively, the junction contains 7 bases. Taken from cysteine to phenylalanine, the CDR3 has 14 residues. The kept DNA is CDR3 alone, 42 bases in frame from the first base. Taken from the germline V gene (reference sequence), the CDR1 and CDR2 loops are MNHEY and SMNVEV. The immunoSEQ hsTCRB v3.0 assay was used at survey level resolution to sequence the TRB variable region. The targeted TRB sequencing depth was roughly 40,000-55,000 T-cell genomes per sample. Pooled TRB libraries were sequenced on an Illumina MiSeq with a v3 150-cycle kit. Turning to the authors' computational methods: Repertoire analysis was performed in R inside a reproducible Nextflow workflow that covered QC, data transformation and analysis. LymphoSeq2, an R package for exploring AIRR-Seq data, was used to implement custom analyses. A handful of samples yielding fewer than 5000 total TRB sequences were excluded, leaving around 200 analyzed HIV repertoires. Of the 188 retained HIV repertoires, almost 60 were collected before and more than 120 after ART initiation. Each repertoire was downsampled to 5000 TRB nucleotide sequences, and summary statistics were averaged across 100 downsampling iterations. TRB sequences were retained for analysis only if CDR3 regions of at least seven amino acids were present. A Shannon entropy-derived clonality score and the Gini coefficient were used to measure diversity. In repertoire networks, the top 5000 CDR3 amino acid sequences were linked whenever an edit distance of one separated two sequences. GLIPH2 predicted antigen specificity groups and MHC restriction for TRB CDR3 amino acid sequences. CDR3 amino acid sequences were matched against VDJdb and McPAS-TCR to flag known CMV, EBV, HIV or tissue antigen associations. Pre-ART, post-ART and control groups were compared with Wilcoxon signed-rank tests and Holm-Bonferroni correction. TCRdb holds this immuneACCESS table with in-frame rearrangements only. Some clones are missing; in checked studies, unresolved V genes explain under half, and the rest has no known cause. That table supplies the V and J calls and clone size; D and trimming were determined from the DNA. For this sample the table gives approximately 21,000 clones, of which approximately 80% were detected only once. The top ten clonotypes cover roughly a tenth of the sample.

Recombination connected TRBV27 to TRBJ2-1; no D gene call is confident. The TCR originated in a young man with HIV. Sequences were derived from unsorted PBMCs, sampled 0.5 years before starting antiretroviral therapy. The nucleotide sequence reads TGTGCCAGCAGTTTCAGTAGGTCCTACAATGAGCAGTTCTTC. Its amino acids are CASSFSRSYNEQFF.